This T cell receptor (beta chain) was captured in a study of T cells in Graves' hyperthyroidism and ophthalmopathy. Study information: Peripheral blood was secured at the point of initial diagnosis, before any treatment. Study-wide findings and caveats: Stable hyperthyroidism was separated from ophthalmopathy by a model based on 13 V-J features.

Newly diagnosed hyperthyroidism patients aged 18 to 65 years had disease lasting under 2 months. Exclusion followed for patients with uncontrolled infection, other autoimmune disease, pregnancy or lactation. Germline assignment: CDR1 DFQATT and CDR2 SNEGSKA (reference sequence). CDR3 length: 11 amino acids. The trim removed 6 bases at V and 2 bases at J, leaving 0 bases unmatched. To note about this clonotype: Its antigen is undetermined.

The investigators amplified TCR beta CDR3 regions from RNA transcripts. First-round RT-PCR targeting the TCR CDR3 was performed with the HTBI primer set. In TCRdb, the multiplex PCR reads were re-called with MiXCR into one record per CDR3 protein. Here the sample spans roughly 380,000 distinct CDR3 sequences, about a fifth being singletons. This chain connects TRBV20-1 to TRBJ2-5, with TRBD1 identical over 7 bases. The sample consisted of blood. The receptor's source is a young woman with Graves' hyperthyroidism. The CDR3 spells CSADRQETQYF. The CDR3, as DNA: TGCAGTGCGGACAGGCAAGAGACCCAGTACTTC.